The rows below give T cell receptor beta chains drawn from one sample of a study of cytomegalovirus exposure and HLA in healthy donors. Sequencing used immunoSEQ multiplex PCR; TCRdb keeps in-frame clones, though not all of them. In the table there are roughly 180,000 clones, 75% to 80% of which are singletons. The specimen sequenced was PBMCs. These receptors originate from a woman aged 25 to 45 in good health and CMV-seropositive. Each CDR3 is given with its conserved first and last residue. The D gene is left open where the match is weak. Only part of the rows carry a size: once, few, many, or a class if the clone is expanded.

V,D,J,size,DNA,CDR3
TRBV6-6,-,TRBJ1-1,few,TGTGCCAGCAGTTACCCGACAACCAAGAACACTGAAGCTTTCTTT,CASSYPTTKNTEAFF
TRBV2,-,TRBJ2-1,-,TGTGCCAGCGCGGTGAGCTCCTACAATGAGCAGTTCTTC,CASAVSSYNEQFF
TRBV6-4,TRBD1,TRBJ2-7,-,TGTGCCAGCAGTGTGGGCGGGACAGGGGGCTACGAGCAGTACTTC,CASSVGGTGGYEQYF
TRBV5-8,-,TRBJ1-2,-,TGTGCCAGCAGCTTGGTGGCACGGGAGGGCTACACCTTC,CASSLVAREGYTF
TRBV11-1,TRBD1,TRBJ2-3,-,TGTGCCAGCACGCCGGACAGGCCAAGCACAGATACGCAGTATTTT,CASTPDRPSTDTQYF
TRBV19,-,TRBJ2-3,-,TGTGCCAGTAGTATCGGCGCGGCGCCGGATACGCAGTATTTT,CASSIGAAPDTQYF
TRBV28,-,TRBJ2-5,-,TGTGCCAGCTACAGGTCGGTACAAGAGACCCAGTACTTC,CASYRSVQETQYF
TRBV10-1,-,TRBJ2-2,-,TGCGCCAGTGGGAGGGGGAGAAATACCGGGGAGCTGTTTTTT,CASGRGRNTGELFF
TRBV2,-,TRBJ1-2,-,TGTGCCAGCCGGGGGCCGGGGGGCGGCTACACCTTC,CASRGPGGGYTF
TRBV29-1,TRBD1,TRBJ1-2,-,TGCAGCGCCCTGAACCGGGACAGGGGCCGTTCTAACTATGGCTACACCTTC,CSALNRDRGRSNYGYTF
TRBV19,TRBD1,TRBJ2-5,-,TGTGCCAGTAGTGCAATTTCGGGACAGCAAGAGACCCAGTACTTC,CASSAISGQQETQYF
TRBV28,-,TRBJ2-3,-,TGTGCCAGCAGTTTCAGGGTGGGCAGGACAGATACGCAGTATTTT,CASSFRVGRTDTQYF
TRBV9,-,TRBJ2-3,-,TGTGCCAGCAGCCTAAGTGGGACTAGCACAGATACGCAGTATTTT,CASSLSGTSTDTQYF
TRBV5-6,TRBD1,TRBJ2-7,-,TGTGCCAGCAGATTTGACAGGGGACCCTACGAGCAGTACTTC,CASRFDRGPYEQYF
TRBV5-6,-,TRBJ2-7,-,TGTGCCAGCAGCTTCCGCAGGATAAGCTCCTACGAGCAGTACTTC,CASSFRRISSYEQYF
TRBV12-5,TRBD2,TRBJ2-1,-,TGTGCTAGTGCTACTAGCGGGAGGTCCAATGAGCAGTTCTTC,CASATSGRSNEQFF
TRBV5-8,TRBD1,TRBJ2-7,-,TGTGCCAGCAGCGGGGGGACAGGGGGCGGAGGATACGAGCAGTACTTC,CASSGGTGGGGYEQYF
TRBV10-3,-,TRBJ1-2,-,TGTGCCATCAGTGAGTCAGGGGACAATGTCACCTTC,CAISESGDNVTF
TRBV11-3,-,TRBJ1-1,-,TGTGCCAGCAGCTTAGTTGTAGGGGAAAAAGCTTTCTTT,CASSLVVGEKAFF
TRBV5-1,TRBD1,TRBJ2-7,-,TGCGCCAGCAGCTTGGCCCCGGACAGGGTCTACGAGCAGCACTTC,CASSLAPDRVYEQHF
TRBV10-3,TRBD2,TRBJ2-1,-,TGTGCCATCGCTTGGCTAGCGGGAGGTTCAAGCTCCTACAATGAGCAGTTCTTC,CAIAWLAGGSSSYNEQFF
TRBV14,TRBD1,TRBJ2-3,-,TGTGCCAGCTCCCGCGGGACAGGAGATTTGGATACGCAGTATTTT,CASSRGTGDLDTQYF
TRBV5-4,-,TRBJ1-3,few,TGTGCCAGCCACCATGGTGGGGGGTTGGAGGGAAACACCATATATTTT,CASHHGGGLEGNTIYF
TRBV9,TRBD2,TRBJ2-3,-,TGTGCCAGCAGCAGTAGCGGGGGGGGAGTAGGGACGCAGTATTTT,CASSSSGGGVGTQYF
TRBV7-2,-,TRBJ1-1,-,TGTGCCAGCAGCTTAGGGGGACTCATGAACACTGAAGCTTTCTTT,CASSLGGLMNTEAFF
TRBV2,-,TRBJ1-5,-,TGTGCCACCAACCGGGACACGAATCAGCCCCAGCATTTT,CATNRDTNQPQHF
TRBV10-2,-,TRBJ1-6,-,TGCGCCAGCAAGGACGGGAGCTCACCCCTCCACTTT,CASKDGSSPLHF
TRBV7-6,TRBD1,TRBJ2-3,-,TGTGCCAGCAGCCCCGGGACAGGGGGTTTAGATACGCAGTATTTT,CASSPGTGGLDTQYF